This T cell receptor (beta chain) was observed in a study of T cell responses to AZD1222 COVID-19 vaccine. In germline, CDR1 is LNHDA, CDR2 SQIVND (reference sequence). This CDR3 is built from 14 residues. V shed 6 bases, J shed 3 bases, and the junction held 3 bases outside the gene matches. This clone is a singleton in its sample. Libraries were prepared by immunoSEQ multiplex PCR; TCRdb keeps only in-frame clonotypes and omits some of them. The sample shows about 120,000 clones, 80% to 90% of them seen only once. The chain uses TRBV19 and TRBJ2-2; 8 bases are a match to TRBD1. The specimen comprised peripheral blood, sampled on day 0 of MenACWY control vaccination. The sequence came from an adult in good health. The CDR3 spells CASRLQGDTGELFF. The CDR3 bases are TGTGCCAGTAGGTTACAGGGGGACACCGGGGAGCTGTTTTTT.